These 29 T cell receptor beta chains originate from one sample sequenced in a study of cytomegalovirus exposure and HLA in healthy donors. The study ran its PCR with 60 Vbeta and 13 Jbeta primers. Sequenced by immunoSEQ multiplex PCR; TCRdb stores in-frame clones only, minus some. The sample holds some 130,000 clones. The sequenced material came from PBMCs. Source of these receptors: a woman between 40 and 50 years old in good health and CMV-seropositive.

V and J are TRBV18 and TRBJ2-2; unclear D gene. The CDR3 loop spans 15 amino acids. V shed 0 bases and J shed 5 bases, with 10 bases lying between them. Germline V gene data show CDR1 as KGHSH and CDR2 as LQKENI. DNA for the CDR3: TGTGCCAGCTCACCACCGGTGCAGCGAACCGGGGAGCTGTTTTTT. Translation gives CASSPPVQRTGELFF.

The chain employs TRBV11-1 and TRBJ2-7; 7 bases line up with TRBD2. V lost 2 bases and J lost 5; bases outside the gene matches: 9. CDR1 and CDR2 (germline): SGHAT, FQDESV (reference sequence). CDR3 length: 15 residues. The CDR3 region has the DNA TGTGCCAGCAGCTTAAGAGGACTAGACCCCAACGAGCAGTACTTC. As protein: CASSLRGLDPNEQYF.

V is TRBV9 and J is TRBJ2-7; TRBD1 matches 10 bases. CDR1 and CDR2 from the germline V gene are SGDLS and YYNGEE. Trimming removed 3 bases from V and 6 bases from J; junction bases left unmatched: 9. The CDR3 has 15 amino acids. CDR3 sequence (DNA): TGTGCCAGCAGCGCGACAGGGGGCGCATCGGGCGAGCAGTACTTC. It codes for CASSATGGASGEQYF.

The genes are TRBV6-5 and TRBJ1-4, with D perhaps TRBD1 (5 bases). V lost 0 bases to trimming and J lost 10 bases, with 15 bases between them. CDR3 length equals 15 residues. CDR1 MNHEY and CDR2 SVGAGI come from the germline V gene. CDR3 in amino acids: CASSYSPGAGGKLFF. Here the CDR3 DNA reads TGTGCCAGCAGTTACTCGCCCGGGGCGGGAGGAAAACTGTTTTTT.

This sequence joins TRBV19 and TRBJ1-2, with D hard to call. The germline V gene has CDR1 LNHDA and CDR2 SQIVND (reference sequence). This CDR3 is built from 13 residues. Trimming shortened V by 4 bases and J by 6 bases, and 12 bases separated the two germline ends. CDR3 sequence: CASSKRESDGYTF. The CDR3 bases are TGTGCCAGTAGTAAACGCGAAAGTGATGGCTACACCTTC. The whole variable domain, filled in from reference TRBV19 and TRBJ1-2, reads DGGITQSPKYLFRKEGQNVTLSCEQNLNHDAMYWYRQDPGQGLRLIYYSQIVNDFQKGDIAEGYSVSREKKESFPLTVTSAQKNPTAFYLCASSKRESDGYTFGSGTRLTVV.

This sequence joins TRBV30 and TRBJ2-2; 10 nucleotides align to TRBD1. Germline CDR1 reads GTSNPN; CDR2 reads SVGIG (reference sequence). This CDR3 contains 15 residues. V was clipped by 1 base and J by 4 bases; unmatched bases: 3. CDR3 coding DNA: TGTGCCTGGAGTGCGTGGACAGGGGGCACCGGGGAGCTGTTTTTT. It encodes CAWSAWTGGTGELFF.

The J gene is TRBJ2-2, the V gene TRBV28; 9 positions match TRBD1. The CDR3 runs to 15 residues. J was trimmed by 3 bases and V by 5 bases; bases with no gene match: 4. In germline, CDR1 is MDHEN, CDR2 SYDVKM. In nucleotides, the CDR3 is TGTGCCAGCAGTCGCCGGGACAGGGACACCGGGGAGCTGTTTTTT. Its translation: CASSRRDRDTGELFF.

This chain connects TRBV9 to TRBJ1-5; maybe TRBD1 (5 bases). The CDR3 consists of 11 residues. Germline CDR1 is SGDLS and CDR2 is YYNGEE. Trimming shortened V by 7 bases and J by 7 bases, and 9 bases separated the two germline ends. The CDR3 DNA follows: TGTGCCAGCGGGCAGGGCCAGCCCCAGCATTTT. Its protein product is CASGQGQPQHF.

The chain combines TRBV30 with TRBJ2-7; TRBD1 agrees at 8 bases. The CDR3 extends over 15 amino acids. J lost 3 bases, V lost 0 bases, and 7 bases had no gene match. Germline assignment: CDR1 GTSNPN and CDR2 SVGIG (reference sequence). Here the CDR3 DNA reads TGTGCCTGGAGTGTACCGGACAGGGTGGGCTACGAGCAGTACTTC. Residues: CAWSVPDRVGYEQYF.

The genes are TRBV28 and TRBJ2-7, with TRBD2 as a possible D gene (5 bases). Germline V gives CDR1 MDHEN, CDR2 SYDVKM. The CDR3 is made up of 13 amino acids. Trimming shortened V by 11 bases and J by 6 bases, and 20 bases separated the two germline ends. The CDR3 DNA sequence: TGTGCCTGCGGGTCTACTAGTTTAGGCGAGCAGTACTTC. It specifies CACGSTSLGEQYF.

The chain recombines TRBV9 with TRBJ2-1; the match to TRBD2 covers 8 bases. After removal of 3 bases from V and 0 bases from J, the junction contained 2 bases not matched to a gene. CDR1 is SGDLS, CDR2 YYNGEE, per germline. The CDR3 runs 15 residues. The CDR3 here is CASSDSGGSYNEQFF. CDR3 nucleotides: TGTGCCAGCAGCGACAGCGGGGGCTCCTACAATGAGCAGTTCTTC.

Remarks on this clone: The conserved closing phenylalanine or tryptophan is absent in this CDR3, likely reflecting a read error. The chain recombines TRBV5-6 with TRBJ1-5, with 9 bases identical to TRBD1. This CDR3 region has 16 residues. Per germline, CDR1 SGHDT and CDR2 YYEEEE. V gave up 0 bases and J gave up 2 bases; unmatched junction bases: 3. The CDR3, as DNA: TGTGCCAGCAGCTTGGGACAGGGGGAGGGCAATCAGCCCCAGCATTTA. Translated, it gives CASSLGQGEGNQPQHL.

The chain carries TRBV6-5 and TRBJ2-7, with a weak D call TRBD2 (6 bases). This CDR3 is 15 amino acids long. V shed 0 bases and J shed 6 bases, with 15 bases lying between them. The germline gives CDR1 MNHEY, CDR2 SVGAGI. The CDR3 region is CASSYSGTAGREQYF. CDR3 nucleotide sequence: TGTGCCAGCAGTTACTCGGGGACTGCAGGCCGCGAGCAGTACTTC.

The chain has TRBV6-1 and TRBJ2-4; tentative D call: TRBD1 (5 bases). Germline V gives CDR1 MNHNS, CDR2 SASEGT. This CDR3 comprises 15 residues. Trimming took off 3 bases at V and 0 bases at J, with 9 bases between the two ends. CDR3: CASSETELAKNIQYF. CDR3 coding DNA: TGTGCCAGCAGTGAGACAGAGCTAGCCAAAAACATTCAGTACTTC.

The chain employs TRBV19 and TRBJ2-3; maybe TRBD2 (7 bases). V was pared by 7 bases and J by 4 bases, with 21 bases between. CDR1 and CDR2 (germline): LNHDA, SQIVND (reference sequence). The CDR3 consists of 16 residues. The CDR3 is CASKEGGRGGADTQYF. The CDR3 DNA reads as TGTGCCAGTAAAGAGGGGGGGCGCGGGGGAGCAGATACGCAGTATTTT.

J is TRBJ2-3 and V is TRBV19; D is possibly TRBD1 (5 bases). The CDR3 is 13 residues long. The germline V gene encodes CDR1 LNHDA and CDR2 SQIVND (reference sequence). Trimming shortened V by 10 bases and J by 6 bases, and 17 bases separated the two germline ends. CDR3 DNA sequence: TGTGCCATCAGTACAGGTCCACGGGATACGCAGTATTTT. Protein sequence: CAISTGPRDTQYF.

This chain connects TRBV11-2 to TRBJ1-2, with 10 bases aligning to TRBD1. J lost 7 bases, V lost 5 bases, and 4 bases had no gene match. CDR3 length: 13 amino acids. The V gene's germline CDR1 is SGHAT and CDR2 FQNNGV. Here the CDR3 reads CASSPGQGPGYTF. The CDR3 coding sequence is TGTGCCAGCAGCCCGGGACAGGGGCCTGGCTACACCTTC.

The rearrangement links TRBV2 to TRBJ2-1, with 13 bases aligning to TRBD2. The germline CDR1 and CDR2 sequences are SNHLY and FYNNEI. J lost 5 bases, V lost 4 bases, and 8 bases had no gene match. CDR3 length: 17 residues. The CDR3: CASSVSTSGRVNNEQFF. The CDR3, as DNA: TGTGCCAGCAGTGTTAGTACTAGCGGGAGGGTGAACAATGAGCAGTTCTTC.

The chain couples TRBV2 to TRBJ2-1; the D gene is possibly TRBD2 (6 bases). The V gene lost 5 bases and the J gene lost 3 bases, with 8 bases spanning the gap. CDR3 length equals 13 residues. Germline CDR1 SNHLY, CDR2 FYNNEI. The chain's CDR3 is CASSSGFYNEQFF. The CDR3 nucleotides read TGTGCCAGCAGTAGCGGGTTCTACAATGAGCAGTTCTTC.

This rearrangement joins TRBV28 to TRBJ2-2, with D perhaps matching TRBD2 (6 bases). The V end lost 2 bases, the J end lost 2 bases, and 12 bases lay between the germline ends. The germline V gene encodes CDR1 MDHEN and CDR2 SYDVKM. The CDR3 runs to 16 residues. CDR3 nucleotides: TGTGCCAGCAGTTTAAGGTGGAGGGAAAACACCGGGGAGCTGTTTTTT. Translation gives CASSLRWRENTGELFF.

The chain joins TRBV18 to TRBJ2-3; 7 positions match TRBD1. The CDR3 sequence is 17 residues long. Germline assignment: CDR1 KGHSH and CDR2 LQKENI. V shed 4 bases and J 2 bases; nucleotides not matched to a gene: 12. CDR3 in amino acids: CASSQVRGSSLTDTQYF. The CDR3 coding sequence is TGTGCCAGCTCACAGGTCAGGGGGAGCTCCCTCACAGATACGCAGTATTTT.

CDR3 protein: CASSPSGGVTDTQYF. CDR3 in DNA: TGTGCCAGCAGCCCTAGCGGAGGGGTCACAGATACGCAGTATTTT. J is TRBJ2-3 and V is TRBV7-8, with TRBD2 matching over 7 bases. The CDR3 has 15 amino acids. Germline values: CDR1 SGHVS, CDR2 FQNEAQ. The trim removed 5 bases at V and 2 bases at J, leaving 7 bases unmatched. Full variable domain (outside the CDR3, taken from reference TRBV7-8 and TRBJ2-3): GAGVSQSPRYKVAKRGQDVALRCDPISGHVSLFWYQQALGQGPEFLTYFQNEAQLDKSGLPSDRFFAERPEGSVSTLKIQRTQQEDSAVYLCASSPSGGVTDTQYFGPGTRLTVL.

V is TRBV7-3 and J is TRBJ1-1; D gene uncertain. Germline CDR1 SGHTA, CDR2 FQGTGA. The CDR3 spans 16 residues. The germline V and J ends were trimmed by 0 bases and 0 bases, with 11 bases remaining between them. As DNA, the CDR3 is TGTGCCAGCAGCTTAACGATCCGGACTATGAACACTGAAGCTTTCTTT. It encodes CASSLTIRTMNTEAFF. Complete variable domain (other parts from reference TRBV7-3 and TRBJ1-1): GAGVSQTPSNKVTEKGKYVELRCDPISGHTALYWYRQSLGQGPEFLIYFQGTGAADDSGLPNDRFFAVRPEGSVSTLKIQRTERGDSAVYLCASSLTIRTMNTEAFFGQGTRLTVV.

V and J are TRBV7-2 and TRBJ2-1; D might be TRBD1 (5 bases). The V gene lost 2 bases and the J gene lost 8 bases, with 10 bases spanning the gap. Germline CDR1 is SGHTA and CDR2 is FQGNSA. The CDR3 runs to 13 residues. The CDR3 loop reads CASSLQGGDEQFF. CDR3 sequence (DNA): TGTGCCAGCAGCTTACAGGGCGGAGATGAGCAGTTCTTC.

The J gene is TRBJ1-4, the V gene TRBV6-1; D is perhaps TRBD1 (6 bases). CDR1 is MNHNS, CDR2 SASEGT, per germline. Trimming took off 2 bases at V and 7 bases at J, with 8 bases between the two ends. The CDR3 is made up of 13 amino acids. In nucleotides, the CDR3 is TGTGCCAGCAGTGAACCAGGGGTTGAAAAACTGTTTTTT. Residues: CASSEPGVEKLFF.

The J gene is TRBJ2-2, the V gene TRBV15; D is ambiguous. The germline gives CDR1 LNHNV, CDR2 YYDKDF (reference sequence). V lost 0 bases, J lost 1 base, and 6 bases lay in between. The CDR3 covers 15 residues. The CDR3 nucleotides read TGTGCCACCAGCAGAGATTCTCTGAACACCGGGGAGCTGTTTTTT. This codes for CATSRDSLNTGELFF.

This chain connects TRBV6-5 to TRBJ2-7, with D perhaps TRBD1 (5 bases). Germline-derived CDR1 and CDR2 are MNHEY and SVGAGI. The V end was cut by 7 bases, the J end by 5 bases, with 21 bases between. The length of the CDR3 is 15 residues. The CDR3 DNA follows: TGTGCCAGCACTTCAGGGAACGCGCCTCACAACGAGCAGTACTTC. It encodes CASTSGNAPHNEQYF.

The chain joins TRBV7-2 to TRBJ2-7, with 14 nucleotides matching TRBD2. The CDR3 spans 16 residues. Germline V gives CDR1 SGHTA, CDR2 FQGNSA. V shed 1 base, J shed 4 bases, and the junction held 3 bases outside the gene matches. This CDR3 reads CASSLEGTSGSYEQYF. The CDR3 coding sequence is TGTGCCAGCAGCTTAGAGGGGACTAGCGGGAGTTACGAGCAGTACTTC.

This chain uses TRBV18 with TRBJ1-1; tentatively, D is TRBD1 (5 bases). V lost 6 bases and J lost 7, with 9 bases in between. The CDR3 sequence is 11 residues long. Per germline, CDR1 KGHSH and CDR2 LQKENI. The CDR3 nucleotides are TGTGCCAGCTCGGGGGAGGTTGAAGCTTTCTTT. It translates to CASSGEVEAFF.